A single TCR beta chain is shown here with its context. The antigen is undetermined. The source of the sample is a study of T-cell reconstitution after alpha-beta-depleted transplantation in children. General study findings and limits: Several patients had high TCRbeta diversity at day 60; it came from surviving recipient T cells and thymic progenitors. There were reportedly several hundred expanded graft clones from which alpha-beta T cells came about two months after transplant.

The ends lost 1 base at V and 0 bases at J; junction bases unmatched: 4. Germline V gene sequence: CDR1 DFQATT, CDR2 SNEGSKA (reference sequence). The CDR3 sequence is 16 residues long. Unique molecular identifiers were used in preparing the TCRbeta library. MiXCR, applied by TCRdb to the PCR reads, yields one record per CDR3 protein. The table shows hundreds of thousands of distinct CDR3 sequences, with around 12% occurring only once. The sequence was collected from a girl aged 2 to 9 with congenital amegakaryocytic thrombocytopenia, due to receive a stem cell transplant. This chain joins TRBV20-1 and TRBJ2-1, with TRBD2 matching 9 bases. Sample: PBMCs, taken before TCRalphabeta/CD19-depleted stem cell transplant. CDR3 residues: CSARVSGSSSYNEQFF. In nucleotides, the CDR3 is TGCAGTGCTAGAGTTAGCGGGAGCAGCTCCTACAATGAGCAGTTCTTC.